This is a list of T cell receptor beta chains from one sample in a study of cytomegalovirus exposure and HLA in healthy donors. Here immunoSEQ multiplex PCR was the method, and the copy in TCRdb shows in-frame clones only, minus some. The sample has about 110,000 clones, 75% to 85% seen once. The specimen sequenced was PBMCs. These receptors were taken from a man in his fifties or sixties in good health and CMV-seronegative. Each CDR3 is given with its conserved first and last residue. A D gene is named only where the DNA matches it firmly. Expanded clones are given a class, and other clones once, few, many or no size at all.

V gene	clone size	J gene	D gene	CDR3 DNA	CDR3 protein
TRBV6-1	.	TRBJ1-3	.	TGTGCCAGCAGTGAACAGCGTAGCTCTGGAAACACCATATATTTT	CASSEQRSSGNTIYF
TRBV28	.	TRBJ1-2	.	TGTGCCAGCAGTTTGCCGGCTAACTATGGCTACACCTTC	CASSLPANYGYTF
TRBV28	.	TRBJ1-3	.	TGTGCCAGCAGTTTTTCCGCAGGGGACGCCACCTCTGGAAACACCATATATTTT	CASSFSAGDATSGNTIYF
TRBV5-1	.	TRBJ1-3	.	TGCGCCAGCAGCTTGGCGGCGGAGTCTGGAAACACCATATATTTT	CASSLAAESGNTIYF
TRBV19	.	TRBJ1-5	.	TGTGCCAGTAGTACCTTTAATAGCAATCAGCCCCAGCATTTT	CASSTFNSNQPQHF
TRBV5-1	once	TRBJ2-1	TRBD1	TGCGCCAGCCATACAGGGGCCTTTGATGAGCAGTTCTTC	CASHTGAFDEQFF
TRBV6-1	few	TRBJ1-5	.	TGTGCCAGCAGTGAAGCGGGAGGCAATCAGCCCCAGCATTTT	CASSEAGGNQPQHF
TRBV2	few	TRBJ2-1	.	TGTGCCAGCAGTGAAGAGTGGGCAGCCTACAATGAGCAGTTCTTC	CASSEEWAAYNEQFF
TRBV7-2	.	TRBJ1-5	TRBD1	TGTGCCAGCAGCTTAGGGTCAGGGGGAGATCAGCCCCAGCATTTT	CASSLGSGGDQPQHF
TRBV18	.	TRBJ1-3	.	TGTGCCAGCTCTCCGGCCGGACAGAGCTCTGGAAACACCATATATTTT	CASSPAGQSSGNTIYF
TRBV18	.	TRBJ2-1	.	TGTGCCAGCTCACCAGTGGACGGGAACTACAATGAGCAGTTCTTC	CASSPVDGNYNEQFF
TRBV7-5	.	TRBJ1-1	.	.	CARSFATGTGLAEAFF
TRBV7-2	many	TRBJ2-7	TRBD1	TGTGCCAGCAGCTTTGGCTATGGCAGGGGGCAGTACGAGCAGTACTTC	CASSFGYGRGQYEQYF
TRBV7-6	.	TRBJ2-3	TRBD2	TGTGCCAGCAGCTCGCTAGCGGGGGGGACAGATACGCAGTATTTT	CASSSLAGGTDTQYF
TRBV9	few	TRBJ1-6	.	TGTGCCAGCAGCGTAGATCCCCTCAGGGCTTCACCCCTCCACTTT	CASSVDPLRASPLHF
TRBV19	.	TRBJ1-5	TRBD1	TGTGCCAGTAGTATGGGGACAGGAGGGCAGCCCCAGCATTTT	CASSMGTGGQPQHF
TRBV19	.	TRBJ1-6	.	TGTGCCAGTAGTAGTCAGGCGAATTCACCCCTCCACTTT	CASSSQANSPLHF
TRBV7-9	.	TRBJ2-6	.	TGTGCCAGCAGCTTCACCTACAGGAGCTCTGGGGCCAACGTCCTGACTTTC	CASSFTYRSSGANVLTF
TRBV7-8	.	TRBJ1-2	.	TGTGCCAGCAGCCTGCAGGGCGTCTATGGCTACACCTTC	CASSLQGVYGYTF
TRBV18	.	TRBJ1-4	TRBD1	TGTGCCAGCTCACCAGCCGGGACAGGGGATGAAAAACTGTTTTTT	CASSPAGTGDEKLFF
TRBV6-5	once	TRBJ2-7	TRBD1	TGTGCCAGCAGCCTCGGGACAGACTACGAGCAGTACTTC	CASSLGTDYEQYF
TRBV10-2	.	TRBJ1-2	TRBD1	TGCGCCAGTGATGAAAGACCCGGGACAGCGTTATATGGCTACACCTTC	CASDERPGTALYGYTF
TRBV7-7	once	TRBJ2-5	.	TGTGCTAGCAGCTTACTGGAGGGGGAGACCCAGTACTTC	CASSLLEGETQYF
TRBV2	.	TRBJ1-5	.	TGTGCCAGCAGTGTTTTTACCAGGGTGAACCAGCCCCAGCATTTT	CASSVFTRVNQPQHF
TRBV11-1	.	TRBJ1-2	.	TGTGCCAGCAGCTTTCCAGGGGCGCGAGGCTACACCTTC	CASSFPGARGYTF
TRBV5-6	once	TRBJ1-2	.	TGTGCCAGCAGCGTGTTATGGGGCAGAAACTATGGCTACACCTTC	CASSVLWGRNYGYTF
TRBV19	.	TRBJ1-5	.	TGTGCCAGTAGTATATTAGGACAGAGTTGGGATCAGCCCCAGCATTTT	CASSILGQSWDQPQHF
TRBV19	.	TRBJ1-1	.	TGTGCCAGTAGTATAAGGGGATTCGAGAACACTGAAGCTTTCTTT	CASSIRGFENTEAFF
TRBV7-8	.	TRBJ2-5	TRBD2	TGTGCCAGCAGCTTAGGGTGGGGGGGGGAGACCCAGTACTTC	CASSLGWGGETQYF
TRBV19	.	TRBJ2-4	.	TGTGCCAGTAGTGCGGGACAGTTTGGCAGCCTAGCCAAAAACATTCAGTACTTC	CASSAGQFGSLAKNIQYF
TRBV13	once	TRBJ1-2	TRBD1	TGTGCCAGCAGCCTTATGGGGGAACAGGGGCGAAGGTATGGCTACACCTTC	CASSLMGEQGRRYGYTF
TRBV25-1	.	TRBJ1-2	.	TGTGCCAGCAGTGCCCCCCTGGGAGAGGGCTACACCTTC	CASSAPLGEGYTF
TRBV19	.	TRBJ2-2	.	TGTGCCAGTAGTATTAATGTGGCAGGGAACACCGGGGAGCTGTTTTTT	CASSINVAGNTGELFF
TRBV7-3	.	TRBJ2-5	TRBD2	TGTGCCAGCAGCTTAGGGACTAGCGGAGAGACCCAGTACTTC	CASSLGTSGETQYF
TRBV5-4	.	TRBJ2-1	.	TGTGCCAGCAGCTTGGGAGAGCGTTCCTACAATGAGCAGTTCTTC	CASSLGERSYNEQFF
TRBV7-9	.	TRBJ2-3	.	TGTGCCAGCAGCTTATACAGGGCAGGGACAGATACGCAGTATTTT	CASSLYRAGTDTQYF
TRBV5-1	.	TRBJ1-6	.	TGCGCCAGCAGCTTGGGAGGGCCACGCGGGGGTTCACCCCTCCACTTT	CASSLGGPRGGSPLHF
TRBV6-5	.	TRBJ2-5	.	TGTGCCAGCAGAAGGACAGCCCAAGAGACCCAGTACTTC	CASRRTAQETQYF
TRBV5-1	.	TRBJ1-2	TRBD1	TGCGCCAGCAGCTTAGGACAGGGGGCCCGTGGCTACACCTTC	CASSLGQGARGYTF
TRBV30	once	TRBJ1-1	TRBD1	TGTGCCTGGAGACCAGGGACAGTTGAAGCTTTCTTT	CAWRPGTVEAFF
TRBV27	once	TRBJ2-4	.	TGTGCCAGCAGTTTGGCGGCTAGCGCACCCCAAGGCATTCAGTACTTC	CASSLAASAPQGIQYF
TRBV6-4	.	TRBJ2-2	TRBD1	TGTGCCAGCAGTGTTGACAGGGTGAACACCGGGGAGCTGTTTTTT	CASSVDRVNTGELFF
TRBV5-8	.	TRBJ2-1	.	TGTGCCAGCAGCCCCCAGTACAATGAGCAGTTCTTC	CASSPQYNEQFF
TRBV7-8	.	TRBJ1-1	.	TGTGCCAGCAGCTTGAACAGCCCGAACACTGAAGCTTTCTTT	CASSLNSPNTEAFF
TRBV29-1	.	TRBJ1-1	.	TGCAGCGTCCAACAGAACACTGAAGCTTTCTTT	CSVQQNTEAFF
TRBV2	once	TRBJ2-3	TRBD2	TGTGCCAGCAGGACGACGGGGGGGAGCACAGATACGCAGTATTTT	CASRTTGGSTDTQYF